These T cell receptor beta chains were read from a single sample in a study of blood T cell repertoires in COVID-19. Some clones are missing from TCRdb's copy, which holds only in-frame ones; the method was immunoSEQ multiplex PCR. Of around 200,000 clones listed, about 87% are singletons. The source material was peripheral blood. These receptors were obtained from a man aged 40-49 years with active or convalescent COVID-19. Each CDR3 is given with its conserved first and last residue. A D gene is named only where the DNA matches it firmly. The size of a clone is reported for some rows only, either as once, few or many, or as a class for expanded clones.

V gene	D gene	clone size	CDR3 length	J gene	CDR3 protein	CDR3 DNA
TRBV4-3	-	-	14	TRBJ2-1	CASSQGLGGNEQFF	TGCGCCAGCAGCCAAGGTTTAGGGGGTAATGAGCAGTTCTTC
TRBV27	TRBD1	-	14	TRBJ1-5	CASSSYDRDQPQHF	TGTGCCAGCAGTTCATACGACAGGGATCAGCCCCAGCATTTT
TRBV11-2	-	few	14	TRBJ1-5	CASSLSTGNQPQHF	TGTGCCAGCAGCTTAAGTACCGGTAATCAGCCCCAGCATTTT
TRBV6-5	TRBD2	-	16	TRBJ2-3	CASSYLLAGGPDTQYF	TGTGCCAGCAGTTACTTACTAGCGGGGGGCCCAGATACGCAGTATTTT
TRBV18	-	-	14	TRBJ2-3	CASSPSAPPDTQYF	TGTGCCAGCTCACCTAGCGCCCCGCCAGATACGCAGTATTTT
TRBV5-1	-	once	14	TRBJ2-3	CASSSGESTDTQYF	TGCGCCAGCAGTTCGGGGGAGAGCACAGATACGCAGTATTTT
TRBV12-3/TRBV12-4	TRBD1	once	13	TRBJ1-2	CASSPDREDGYTF	TGTGCCAGCAGCCCAGACAGGGAGGATGGCTACACCTTC
TRBV2	-	-	14	TRBJ1-5	CASSEWDLVQPQHF	TGTGCCAGCAGTGAATGGGACTTAGTACAGCCCCAGCATTTT
TRBV28	TRBD2	once	14	TRBJ2-1	CASNRGGSYNEQFF	TGTGCCAGCAACCGGGGGGGCTCCTACAATGAGCAGTTCTTC
TRBV15	TRBD1	-	14	TRBJ1-5	CATSKGQGNQPQHF	TGTGCCACCAGCAAGGGACAGGGGAATCAGCCCCAGCATTTT
TRBV3-1/TRBV3-2	-	-	11	TRBJ1-6	CASSQGGPLHF	TGTGCCAGCAGCCAAGGGGGCCCCCTCCACTTT
TRBV20-1	-	-	11	TRBJ1-1	CSARKTSEAFF	TGCAGTGCAAGGAAGACAAGCGAAGCTTTCTTT
TRBV7-2	-	-	14	TRBJ1-4	CASSISRTVEKLFF	TGTGCCAGCAGCATTAGTCGGACAGTTGAAAAACTGTTTTTT
TRBV3-1/TRBV3-2	-	-	16	TRBJ1-4	CASSLYNSPRDEKLFF	TGTGCCAGCAGCCTCTATAACTCCCCAAGAGATGAAAAACTGTTTTTT
TRBV19	TRBD1	-	14	TRBJ2-3	CASRGTVSTDTQYF	TGTGCCAGTAGGGGGACAGTTAGCACAGATACGCAGTATTTT
TRBV28	-	-	16	TRBJ1-3	CASTTPGHSSGNTIYF	TGTGCCAGCACCACCCCGGGACATAGCTCTGGAAACACCATATATTTT
TRBV28	-	-	15	TRBJ1-4	CASSLWAQTTGKLFF	TGTGCCAGCAGTTTATGGGCCCAGACCACGGGAAAACTGTTTTTT
TRBV7-2	-	-	14	TRBJ1-5	CASSLLGVGQPQHF	TGTGCCAGCAGCTTATTAGGGGTGGGTCAGCCCCAGCATTTT
TRBV6-2/TRBV6-3	-	once	11	TRBJ2-1	CASSLMGAQFF	TGTGCCAGCAGTTTGATGGGGGCCCAGTTCTTC
TRBV28	TRBD1	-	15	TRBJ1-1	CASSPGDRPNTEAFF	TGTGCCAGCAGTCCAGGGGACAGACCGAACACTGAAGCTTTCTTT
TRBV20-1	-	-	14	TRBJ1-2	CSASKGQSNHGYTF	TGCAGTGCTAGTAAGGGGCAGAGTAACCATGGCTACACCTTC
TRBV6-5	-	-	13	TRBJ2-2	CASKWGDTGELFF	TGTGCCAGCAAGTGGGGGGACACCGGGGAGCTGTTTTTT
TRBV19	-	-	15	TRBJ2-2	CASSMGIRGTGELFF	TGTGCCAGTAGTATGGGTATAAGAGGCACCGGGGAGCTGTTTTTT
TRBV5-4	TRBD1	-	15	TRBJ2-1	CASTSSGTGYNEQFF	TGTGCCAGCACCTCATCCGGGACAGGCTACAATGAGCAGTTCTTC
TRBV5-6	TRBD2	-	16	TRBJ2-3	CATRTSGEPSTDTQYF	TGTGCCACCAGGACTAGCGGGGAACCTAGCACAGATACGCAGTATTTT
TRBV11-3	-	-	12	TRBJ2-1	CASSLGAGEQFF	TGTGCCAGCAGCTTAGGAGCTGGTGAGCAGTTCTTC
TRBV15	-	-	11	TRBJ1-2	CATSQGYGYTF	TGTGCCACCAGCCAGGGGTATGGCTACACCTTC
TRBV9	-	-	13	TRBJ2-1	CASSVDGGREQFF	TGTGCCAGCAGCGTGGACGGAGGACGGGAGCAGTTCTTC
TRBV9	-	-	15	TRBJ2-1	CASSATGDSYNEQFF	TGTGCCAGCAGCGCCACAGGAGACTCCTACAATGAGCAGTTCTTC
TRBV6-2/TRBV6-3	TRBD2	-	15	TRBJ2-1	CASSMGGGAYNEQFF	TGTGCCAGCAGCATGGGCGGGGGGGCGTACAATGAGCAGTTCTTC
TRBV28	TRBD1	few	16	TRBJ2-1	CASSSLTGGSYNEQFF	TGTGCCAGCAGTTCTCTGACAGGGGGCTCCTACAATGAGCAGTTCTTC
TRBV30	-	-	12	TRBJ1-2	CAWMTGTHGYTF	TGTGCCTGGATGACAGGCACCCATGGCTACACCTTC
TRBV29-1	-	-	11	TRBJ1-1	CSVAVNTEAFF	TGCAGCGTTGCCGTGAACACTGAAGCTTTCTTT
TRBV11-3	TRBD2	-	15	TRBJ2-3	CASRELAGGSDTQYF	TGTGCCAGCAGAGAACTAGCGGGGGGTTCAGATACGCAGTATTTT
TRBV15	TRBD1	-	15	TRBJ1-4	CATSSRTGVEEKLFF	TGTGCCACCTCCAGTAGGACAGGGGTCGAGGAAAAACTGTTTTTT
TRBV28	-	-	11	TRBJ2-3	CASSFGGTQYF	TGTGCCAGCAGTTTTGGGGGGACGCAGTATTTT
TRBV12-3/TRBV12-4	-	-	13	TRBJ1-3	CAQRAGPGNTIYF	TGTGCCCAAAGGGCAGGGCCCGGAAACACCATATATTTT
TRBV15	TRBD1	-	16	TRBJ1-6	CATSIPGQAYNSPLHF	TGTGCCACCAGCATTCCGGGACAGGCTTATAATTCACCCCTCCACTTT
TRBV7-8	-	-	14	TRBJ2-3	CASSLYQGTDTQYF	TGTGCCAGCAGCTTATATCAGGGCACAGATACGCAGTATTTT
TRBV13	-	-	16	TRBJ1-4	CASSHESDGSNEKLFF	TGTGCCAGCAGCCACGAATCAGACGGGTCTAATGAAAAACTGTTTTTT
TRBV19	TRBD1	-	14	TRBJ2-2	CASSIGTDTGELFF	TGTGCCAGTAGTATTGGGACAGACACCGGGGAGCTGTTTTTT
TRBV10-3	-	-	15	TRBJ1-2	CAISEVRGEDYGYTF	TGTGCCATCAGTGAGGTACGGGGGGAGGACTATGGCTACACCTTC
TRBV12-3/TRBV12-4	-	-	11	TRBJ1-1	CASSSGTEAFF	TGTGCCAGCAGCTCGGGGACTGAAGCTTTCTTT
TRBV19	-	-	15	TRBJ2-6	CASSIVREGANVLTF	TGTGCCAGTAGTATAGTTCGGGAGGGGGCCAACGTCCTGACTTTC